One and the same sample provided the 2 T cell receptor beta chains below, sequenced in a study of tumor-infiltrating lymphocytes in primary liver carcinoma. The source material, about 17-31 mg of unsorted bulk tissue, was used to co-extract RNA and DNA. TCR beta cDNA was made from roughly 450 ng total RNA with a constant-region primer. Slightly modified ARM-PCR, run as three nested multiplex PCR rounds, produced the TCR beta libraries. TRBV1-TRBV30 forward primers and a C-beta reverse primer were used in the first two PCR rounds, which each ran for 10 cycles. MiXCR, applied by TCRdb to the multiplex PCR reads, yields one record per CDR3 protein. In the table there are around 100,000 distinct CDR3 sequences, approximately 68% of which are singletons. Sequencing used liver tumor tissue from sampling region 5. Specified subset: tumor region T5, tumor centre. The receptors here all came from a woman between 55 and 75 years old with primary liver carcinoma and hepatitis B virus infection.

This clonotype was counted between two and nine times. Possible read error: a much larger clone is one base away. The V and J genes are TRBV6-2 or TRBV6-3 and TRBJ1-3; D possibly corresponds to TRBD1 (6 bases). Per germline, CDR1 MNHEY and CDR2 SVGEGT. The CDR3 has 14 residues. CDR3 in DNA: TGTGCCAGCAATTACGTGGGACAAGGAAACACCATATATTTT. This codes for CASNYVGQGNTIYF.

This clonotype appeared many times. The chain is built from TRBV11-2 and TRBJ1-6; D might be TRBD1 (6 bases). Trimming took off 5 bases at V and 13 bases at J, with 21 bases between the two ends. Looked up from germline, CDR1 is SGHAT and CDR2 is FQNNGV. This CDR3 contains 15 residues. In DNA form, the CDR3 reads TGTGCCAGCAGCAATAAGAGGAGGGACCAGGGGCCCCTCCACTTT. Residues: CASSNKRRDQGPLHF.